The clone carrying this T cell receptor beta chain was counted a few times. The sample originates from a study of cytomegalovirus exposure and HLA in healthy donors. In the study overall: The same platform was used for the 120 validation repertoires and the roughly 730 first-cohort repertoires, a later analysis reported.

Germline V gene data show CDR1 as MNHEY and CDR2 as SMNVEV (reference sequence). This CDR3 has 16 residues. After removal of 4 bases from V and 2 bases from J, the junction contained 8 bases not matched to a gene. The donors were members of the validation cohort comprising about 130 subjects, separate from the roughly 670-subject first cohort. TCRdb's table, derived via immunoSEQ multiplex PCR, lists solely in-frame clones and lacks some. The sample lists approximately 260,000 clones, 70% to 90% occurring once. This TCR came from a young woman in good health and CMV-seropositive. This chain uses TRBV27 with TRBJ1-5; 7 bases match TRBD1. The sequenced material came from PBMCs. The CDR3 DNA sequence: TGTGCCAGCAGTTACCGACAGGGTGGTGGCAATCAGCCCCAGCATTTT. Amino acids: CASSYRQGGGNQPQHF.